This T cell receptor beta chain was captured by sequencing in a study of T cell changes during pregnancy in multiple sclerosis. Germline V lookup: CDR1 LNHDA, CDR2 SQIVND (reference sequence). This CDR3 has 19 residues. V lost 3 bases, J lost 1 base, and 24 bases lay in between. Sequenced by immunoSEQ multiplex PCR; TCRdb stores in-frame clones only, minus some. The table records more than 70,000 clones, around 93% of them present only once. The TCR originated in a female donor with multiple sclerosis, enrolled in a pregnancy study. The gene calls are TRBV19 and TRBJ1-1; TRBD1 is a possible D gene (6 bases). Sequencing was performed on peripheral blood, taken before pregnancy. CDR3 in DNA: TGTGCCAGTAGTATTCACGGGACAATGACGTTTGATGCGAACACTGAAGCTTTCTTT. Translated: CASSIHGTMTFDANTEAFF.